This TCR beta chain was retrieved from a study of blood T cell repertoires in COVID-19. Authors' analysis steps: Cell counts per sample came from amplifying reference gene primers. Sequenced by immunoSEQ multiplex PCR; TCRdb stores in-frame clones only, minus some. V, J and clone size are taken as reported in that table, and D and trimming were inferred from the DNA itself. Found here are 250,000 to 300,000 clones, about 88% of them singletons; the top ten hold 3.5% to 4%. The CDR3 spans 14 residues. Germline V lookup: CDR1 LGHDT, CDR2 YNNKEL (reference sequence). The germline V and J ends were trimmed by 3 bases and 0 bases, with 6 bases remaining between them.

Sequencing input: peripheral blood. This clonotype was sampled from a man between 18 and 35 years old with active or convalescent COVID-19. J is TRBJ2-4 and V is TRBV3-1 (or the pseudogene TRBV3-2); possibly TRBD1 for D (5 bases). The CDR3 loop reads CASSQTAAKNIQYF. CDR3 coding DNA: TGTGCCAGCAGCCAGACAGCAGCCAAAAACATTCAGTACTTC.